This record covers a single T cell receptor beta chain. The data derive from a study of PD-L1 blockade in urothelial cancer. For the study at large: Blood underwent analysis 3 weeks (second dose) and 6 weeks after treatment began.

The protocol was immunoSEQ multiplex PCR, while the TCRdb copy is restricted to in-frame clones and leaves out a portion. The sample has some 29,000 clones; around 87% are singletons. This sequence originates from a man in his forties or fifties with urothelial cancer. The specimen comprised PBMCs, sampled around atezolizumab (anti-PD-L1) treatment.

DNA for the CDR3: TGCGCCAGCAGCTTGGTACTAGCGGGGGATGAGACCCAGTACTTC. Protein: CASSLVLAGDETQYF. The chain carries TRBV5-1 and TRBJ2-5, with 11 bases identical to TRBD2. Germline V CDR1 and CDR2: SGHRS, YFSETQ. The CDR3 spans 15 residues. V shed 0 bases, J shed 5 bases, and the junction held 3 bases outside the gene matches.